Each of the 27 T cell receptor beta chains below was sequenced from the same sample in a study of blood T cell repertoires in COVID-19. Libraries were prepared by immunoSEQ multiplex PCR; TCRdb keeps only in-frame clonotypes and omits some of them. The data contain around 130,000 clones, roughly 84% of them seen just once; the ten biggest clones take up around 1.4%. The sample was peripheral blood. The receptor set was obtained from a man aged 55 to 70 with acute or convalescent COVID-19.

DNA of the CDR3: TGTGCCAGCAGTACGGGGACAGAGTCCATGAACACTGAAGCTTTCTTT. Residues: CASSTGTESMNTEAFF. The chain uses TRBV6-4 and TRBJ1-1, with 7 nucleotides matching TRBD1. V lost 5 bases to trimming and J lost 0 bases; unmatched junction nucleotides: 9. Germline loops: CDR1 MRHNA, CDR2 SNTAGT. The CDR3 loop spans 16 amino acids.

This rearrangement joins TRBV5-1 to TRBJ1-2; D unresolved. In germline, CDR1 is SGHRS, CDR2 YFSETQ. V lost 0 bases and J 6 bases, leaving 15 bases between the germline ends. This CDR3 has 15 amino acids. The CDR3 nucleotides read TGCGCCAGCAGCTTGGGGATGGAGCTTCTAAATGGCTACACCTTC. It yields the protein CASSLGMELLNGYTF.

The chain joins TRBV20-1 to TRBJ2-1; 10 nucleotides match TRBD2. The V gene end was trimmed by 3 bases and the J gene end by 8 bases; junction bases not matched to a gene: 7. The length of the CDR3 is 14 residues. Per the germline V gene, CDR1 is DFQATT and CDR2 is SNEGSKA (reference sequence). CDR3 sequence (DNA): TGCAGTGCTAGTTGGGCTAGCGGGAGAGATGAGCAGTTCTTC. Translation gives CSASWASGRDEQFF.

The rearrangement uses TRBV5-1 and TRBJ2-2; TRBD1 matches 8 bases. Per germline, CDR1 SGHRS and CDR2 YFSETQ. V lost 3 bases, J lost 3 bases, and 1 base stayed unmatched. CDR3 length: 14 amino acids. The CDR3 DNA reads TGCGCCAGCAGCTGGACAGGGCACACCGGGGAGCTGTTTTTT. Its translation is CASSWTGHTGELFF.

The CDR3 loop is CASKTLAGATDTQYF. The CDR3 nucleotides read TGTGCCAGCAAAACGCTAGCGGGAGCTACAGATACGCAGTATTTT. The rearrangement joins TRBV2 to TRBJ2-3; 10 nucleotides agree with TRBD2. V lost 7 bases, J lost 3 bases, and 7 bases stayed unmatched. This CDR3 is built from 15 residues. CDR1 and CDR2 (germline): SNHLY, FYNNEI.

CDR3 sequence: CASSGPKLFF. The CDR3 DNA sequence: TGCGCCAGCAGTGGGCCAAAACTGTTTTTT. This chain links TRBV10-1 with TRBJ1-4; D gene uncertain. This CDR3 comprises 10 residues. Germline lookup yields CDR1 WNHNN and CDR2 SYGVQD (reference sequence). The ends were cut back, 4 bases at V and 10 bases at J, with 4 bases in the middle.

The chain recombines TRBV5-1 with TRBJ2-2; 9 bases are a match to TRBD1. This CDR3 spans 15 amino acids. V shed 2 bases, J shed 5 bases, and the junction held 4 bases outside the gene matches. Germline V CDR1 and CDR2: SGHRS, YFSETQ. Here the CDR3 DNA reads TGCGCCAGCAGCTTAAGACAGGGGGGGACCGGGGAGCTGTTTTTT. As protein: CASSLRQGGTGELFF.

The J gene is TRBJ1-1, the V gene TRBV11-2; tentatively, D is TRBD1 (5 bases). The germline V and J ends were trimmed by 6 bases and 1 base, with 12 bases remaining between them. The CDR3 covers 14 residues. Germline V gene sequence: CDR1 SGHAT, CDR2 FQNNGV. The chain's CDR3 is CASRGGEGNTEAFF. DNA of the CDR3: TGTGCCAGCAGGGGAGGGGAGGGGAACACTGAAGCTTTCTTT.

V is TRBV5-1 and J is TRBJ2-2; 12 nucleotides agree with TRBD2. The CDR3 has 16 amino acids. The trim removed 3 bases at V and 4 bases at J, leaving 4 bases unmatched. In germline, CDR1 is SGHRS, CDR2 YFSETQ. The CDR3 here is CASSSTSGRITGELFF. The CDR3, as DNA: TGCGCCAGCAGCTCCACTAGCGGGAGGATCACCGGGGAGCTGTTTTTT.

Only a few counts were recorded for this clone. This sequence joins TRBV10-3 and TRBJ1-5; D possibly corresponds to TRBD1 (5 bases). Deletions cut 6 bases from V and 7 bases from J, with 25 bases between. Germline CDR1 and CDR2: ENHRY and SYGVKD. The CDR3 contains 17 residues. In DNA form, the CDR3 reads TGTGCCATCAGCAGTGATGGGACTTGGGGCCGCTTACAGCCCCAGCATTTT. Its translation is CAISSDGTWGRLQPQHF.

This clone was detected only a few times. The chain is built from TRBV4-2 and TRBJ1-4; possible D gene TRBD1, 5 bases. Germline CDR1 is LGHNA and CDR2 is YNFKEQ. V gave up 1 base and J gave up 8 bases, with 14 bases separating them. CDR3 length: 15 amino acids. CDR3 residues: CASSQVGSGHEKLFF. For the CDR3, the DNA is TGTGCCAGCAGCCAAGTGGGGTCAGGGCACGAAAAACTGTTTTTT.

The genes are TRBV9 and TRBJ1-3, with D hard to call. V lost 4 bases and J lost 3, with 14 bases in between. The germline gives CDR1 SGDLS, CDR2 YYNGEE. The CDR3 is 15 residues long. CDR3 region: CASSKTPTRGNTIYF. The CDR3 DNA follows: TGTGCCAGCAGCAAAACGCCAACGCGTGGAAACACCATATATTTT.

The rearrangement joins TRBV9 to TRBJ2-1; possible D gene TRBD2, 6 bases. V was cut by 3 bases and J by 4 bases, with 11 bases left in between. The CDR3 has 14 residues. The V gene's germline CDR1 is SGDLS and CDR2 YYNGEE. This CDR3 is CASSAGLRYNEQFF. Here the CDR3 DNA reads TGTGCCAGCAGCGCCGGACTAAGGTACAATGAGCAGTTCTTC.

The chain recombines TRBV27 with TRBJ2-7, with 7 bases that match TRBD2. The V gene end was trimmed by 8 bases and the J gene end by 0 bases; junction bases not matched to a gene: 7. Per the germline V gene, CDR1 is MNHEY and CDR2 is SMNVEV (reference sequence). CDR3 length: 14 residues. The chain's CDR3 is CASSWGGSSYEQYF. CDR3 nucleotides: TGTGCCAGCTCATGGGGCGGGAGCTCCTACGAGCAGTACTTC.

The chain is built from TRBV19 and TRBJ1-5; D possibly corresponds to TRBD1 (5 bases). Germline values: CDR1 LNHDA, CDR2 SQIVND (reference sequence). Trimming cost V 3 bases and J 2 bases, with 8 bases left between them. This CDR3 is built from 14 residues. CDR3 sequence (DNA): TGTGCCAGTAGTATCTTCAGGGGCAATCAGCCCCAGCATTTT. It codes for CASSIFRGNQPQHF.

The chain recombines TRBV28 with TRBJ2-2; D unresolved. The CDR3 runs to 13 residues. The V end was cut by 2 bases, the J end by 7 bases, with 8 bases between. Germline CDR1 and CDR2: MDHEN and SYDVKM. CDR3 amino acids: CASSLPNYGELFF. The CDR3, as DNA: TGTGCCAGCAGTTTACCCAACTACGGGGAGCTGTTTTTT.

This rearrangement joins TRBV2 to TRBJ1-2; 7 bases are shared with TRBD1. This CDR3 comprises 13 residues. Germline CDR1 is SNHLY and CDR2 is FYNNEI. The J segment lost 8 bases and the V segment lost 5 bases, leaving 8 bases of the junction unmatched. The CDR3 DNA follows: TGTGCCAGCAGTCGACAGGGACTAGACGGCTACACCTTC. Protein product: CASSRQGLDGYTF. Full variable domain (remainder filled in from reference TRBV2 and TRBJ1-2): EPEVTQTPSHQVTQMGQEVILRCVPISNHLYFYWYRQILGQKVEFLVSFYNNEISEKSEIFDDQFSVERPDGSNFTLKIRSTKLEDSAMYFCASSRQGLDGYTFGSGTRLTVV.

The chain combines TRBV12-3 or TRBV12-4 with TRBJ1-5; D ambiguous. Trimming took off 7 bases at V and 5 bases at J, with 12 bases between the two ends. There are 13 residues in the CDR3. As DNA, the CDR3 is TGTGCCAGCACCGGGATCGGGGATCAGCCCCAGCATTTT. Protein product: CASTGIGDQPQHF.

This clone has a single count. The chain joins TRBV24-1 to TRBJ2-2; 9 bases are a match to TRBD2. The CDR3 totals 17 residues. Germline lookup yields CDR1 KGHDR and CDR2 SFDVKD. V shed 1 base, J shed 1 base, and the junction held 3 bases outside the gene matches. CDR3 DNA: TGTGCCACCAGTGATTTTAATAGCGGGGGGAACACCGGGGAGCTGTTTTTT. It encodes CATSDFNSGGNTGELFF.

The V call is TRBV6-5, the J call TRBJ2-5; D is possibly TRBD2 (5 bases). Germline CDR1 and CDR2: MNHEY and SVGAGI. The CDR3 runs to 14 residues. Deletions cut 6 bases from V and 5 bases from J, with 16 bases between. The CDR3 DNA sequence: TGTGCCAGCAGGGATCTACTAGTGGTGGAGACCCAGTACTTC. Its protein is CASRDLLVVETQYF.

The CDR3 reads CASSLTSGTDYGYTF. The CDR3 nucleotides read TGTGCCAGCAGCTTAACGTCCGGGACAGACTATGGCTACACCTTC. The V gene is TRBV7-3, the J gene TRBJ1-2; TRBD1 agrees at 7 bases. Germline CDR1 and CDR2: SGHTA and FQGTGA. The length of the CDR3 is 15 residues. V shed 0 bases, J shed 3 bases, and the junction held 4 bases outside the gene matches.

V gene TRBV24-1 combines with J gene TRBJ2-3, with 8 bases fitting TRBD1. In germline, CDR1 is KGHDR, CDR2 SFDVKD. V was pared by 8 bases and J by 2 bases, with 5 bases of the junction left unmatched. The CDR3 contains 14 residues. CDR3 region: CATTDRGLTDTQYF. The DNA for the CDR3 is TGTGCCACCACAGACAGGGGCCTCACAGATACGCAGTATTTT.

V and J are TRBV14 and TRBJ2-3, with TRBD2 matching 10 bases. The junction had 7 bases not matched to a gene; V was cut back by 3 bases and J by 4 bases. Looked up from germline, CDR1 is SGHDN and CDR2 is FVKESK. This CDR3 has 16 amino acids. CDR3 amino acids: CASSQGQREGSDTQYF. The CDR3 coding sequence is TGTGCCAGCAGCCAGGGACAGCGGGAGGGGTCAGATACGCAGTATTTT.

The rearrangement links TRBV24-1 to TRBJ1-2; D possibly corresponds to TRBD1 (5 bases). Trimming pared 3 bases from V and 5 bases from J, leaving 6 bases between. This CDR3 region has 12 residues. CDR1 KGHDR and CDR2 SFDVKD come from the germline V gene. For the CDR3, the DNA is TGTGCCACCAGTGATCAGGGATATGGCTACACCTTC. It codes for CATSDQGYGYTF.

The gene calls are TRBV14 and TRBJ2-5; TRBD2 agrees at 12 bases. Germline trimming cut 2 bases from V and 5 bases from J; bases unmatched to any gene: 9. Per the germline V gene, CDR1 is SGHDN and CDR2 is FVKESK. This CDR3 is 17 amino acids long. The CDR3: CASSQPGLAGLRETQYF. In DNA, the CDR3 is TGTGCCAGCAGCCAACCCGGACTAGCGGGGTTGCGGGAGACCCAGTACTTC.

The CDR3 nucleotides are TGTGCCAGCAGCCCAACACAGGGGGCCTATGGGACAGATACGCAGTATTTT. It translates to CASSPTQGAYGTDTQYF. The chain recombines TRBV9 with TRBJ2-3, with 9 bases aligning to TRBD1. The CDR3 loop spans 17 amino acids. The V gene end was trimmed by 4 bases and the J gene end by 3 bases; junction bases not matched to a gene: 12. CDR1 and CDR2 from the germline V gene are SGDLS and YYNGEE.

The V call is TRBV6-5, the J call TRBJ2-1; TRBD2 aligns across 8 bases. This CDR3 comprises 14 residues. The V gene's germline CDR1 is MNHEY and CDR2 SVGAGI. V was clipped by 8 bases and J by 9 bases; unmatched bases: 12. The CDR3 DNA follows: TGTGCCAGCGACCGAGGACTAGCATATAGTGAGCAGTTCTTC. Translating it yields CASDRGLAYSEQFF.